This passage covers 27 T cell receptor beta chains from one sample sequenced in a study of identical twins. MiXCR, run by TCRdb on the 5' RACE reads, gives a single entry per CDR3 protein. The data show a few hundred thousand distinct CDR3 sequences, more than 9% seen once. The sequenced material came from memory T cells sorted from blood. The receptor source for this set is a man aged 45-65 years in good health.

This clonotype was found many times. The chain uses TRBV7-9 and TRBJ1-3; 7 bases are shared with TRBD1. Germline V gives CDR1 SEHNR, CDR2 FQNEAQ (reference sequence). The V and J ends lost 5 bases and 0 bases, in that order; junction bases with no gene match: 10. This CDR3 has 17 residues. The CDR3 reads CASSPRQGKFSGNTIYF. The DNA for the CDR3 is TGTGCCAGCAGCCCCAGACAGGGCAAATTCTCTGGAAACACCATATATTTT.

The rearrangement uses TRBV7-6 and TRBJ2-5, with D uncertain. V lost 5 bases to trimming and J lost 1 base, with 5 bases between them. CDR1 is SGHVS, CDR2 FNYEAQ, per germline. CDR3 length: 12 residues. CDR3 sequence (DNA): TGTGCCAGCAGCCGTCCCCAAGAGACCCAGTACTTC. This sequence encodes CASSRPQETQYF. Complete variable domain (other parts from reference TRBV7-6 and TRBJ2-5): GAGVSQSPRYKVTKRGQDVALRCDPISGHVSLYWYRQALGQGPEFLTYFNYEAQQDKSGLPNDRFSAERPEGSISTLTIQRTEQRDSAMYRCASSRPQETQYFGPGTRLLVL.

The chain uses TRBV9 and TRBJ1-3; D remains ambiguous. V dropped 7 bases and J dropped 0 bases, with 14 bases sitting between them. This CDR3 spans 15 amino acids. The germline gives CDR1 SGDLS, CDR2 YYNGEE. This CDR3 reads CASAKDAPSGNTIYF. The CDR3 nucleotides read TGTGCCAGCGCAAAAGACGCACCCTCTGGAAACACCATATATTTT. Filled out from reference TRBV9 and TRBJ1-3, the complete variable domain reads DSGVTQTPKHLITATGQRVTLRCSPRSGDLSVYWYQQSLDQGLQFLIQYYNGEERAKGNILERFSAQQFPDLHSELNLSSLELGDSALYFCASAKDAPSGNTIYFGEGSWLTVV.

This clonotype was detected only a few times. The V call is TRBV3-1, the J call TRBJ2-1, with 7 bases identical to TRBD2. Per germline, CDR1 LGHDT and CDR2 YNNKEL (reference sequence). This CDR3 has 14 amino acids. The V and J ends lost 3 bases and 9 bases, in that order; junction bases with no gene match: 8. This chain's CDR3 is CASSHQGGAAEQFF. DNA of the CDR3: TGTGCCAGCAGCCACCAGGGAGGGGCGGCTGAGCAGTTCTTC.

This clonotype came up a few times. This chain joins TRBV6-8 and TRBJ2-2, with 8 positions matching TRBD2. In germline, CDR1 is MNHGY, CDR2 SAAAGT. J gave up 5 bases and V 7 bases, and 12 bases lay outside the gene matches. This CDR3 is built from 16 residues. The CDR3 reads CASTAQRGRTTGELFF. In DNA, the CDR3 is TGTGCCAGCACCGCGCAGCGCGGGAGGACAACCGGGGAGCTGTTTTTT.

This clonotype was counted between two and nine times. The chain carries TRBV29-1 and TRBJ2-1; D call uncertain. CDR3 length: 12 residues. Germline loops: CDR1 SQVTM, CDR2 ANQGSEA. Trimming removed 3 bases from V and 5 bases from J, with 8 bases in between. The CDR3 coding sequence is TGCAGCGTTGACAGTAGAAACAATGAGCAGTTCTTC. It specifies CSVDSRNNEQFF.

In this sample, this clonotype turned up a few times. The rearrangement uses TRBV18 and TRBJ1-2; TRBD1 matches 7 bases. The length of the CDR3 is 13 residues. Per the germline V gene, CDR1 is KGHSH and CDR2 is LQKENI. V was pared by 4 bases and J by 3 bases, with 2 bases of the junction left unmatched. In DNA, the CDR3 is TGTGCCAGCTCACGACAGGGAGACTATGGCTACACCTTC. This codes for CASSRQGDYGYTF. The complete variable domain, with remaining parts taken from reference TRBV18 and TRBJ1-2, reads NAGVMQNPRHLVRRRGQEARLRCSPMKGHSHVYWYRQLPEEGLKFMVYLQKENIIDESGMPKERFSAEFPKEGPSILRIQQVVRGDSAAYFCASSRQGDYGYTFGSGTRLTVV.

The rearrangement joins TRBV11-2 to TRBJ2-5; 9 nucleotides align to TRBD2. Looked up from germline, CDR1 is SGHAT and CDR2 is FQNNGV. V lost 1 base, J lost 5 bases, and 8 bases stayed unmatched. CDR3 size: 16 residues. Here the CDR3 reads CASSLVRGGRGETQYF. As DNA, the CDR3 is TGTGCCAGCAGCTTAGTGCGGGGGGGCCGGGGGGAGACCCAGTACTTC.

Ten or more counts support this clonotype. The chain recombines TRBV20-1 with TRBJ1-1, with D possibly matching TRBD1 (5 bases). Deletions cut 4 bases from V and 7 bases from J, with 10 bases between. The germline V gene encodes CDR1 DFQATT and CDR2 SNEGSKA (reference sequence). This CDR3 contains 11 residues. In nucleotides, the CDR3 is TGCAGTGCTACGAGACAGATTGAAGCTTTCTTT. Translated, it gives CSATRQIEAFF.

The chain carries TRBV5-1 and TRBJ2-1, with 8 bases lining up with TRBD1. The germline gives CDR1 SGHRS, CDR2 YFSETQ. The CDR3 loop spans 16 amino acids. The V segment lost 4 bases and the J segment 3 bases; nucleotides outside the gene matches: 9. This CDR3 is CASSPADRVNYNEQFF. The CDR3 DNA is TGCGCCAGCAGCCCGGCGGACAGGGTTAACTACAATGAGCAGTTCTTC.

This clonotype was observed many times. The chain combines TRBV2 with TRBJ1-2; TRBD1 aligns across 8 bases. Per the germline V gene, CDR1 is SNHLY and CDR2 is FYNNEI. With 8 bases clipped from V and 5 bases from J, the junction kept 13 bases outside the gene matches. The length of the CDR3 is 15 residues. Here the CDR3 DNA reads TGTGCCAGCGGGGGGAAATTGGACAGGGAATATGGCTACACCTTC. Translation gives CASGGKLDREYGYTF.

The chain carries TRBV27 and TRBJ2-7; a weak D match, TRBD1 (5 bases). This CDR3 spans 16 amino acids. V lost 6 bases and J 3 bases, leaving 21 bases between the germline ends. CDR1 and CDR2 from the germline V gene are MNHEY and SMNVEV (reference sequence). The CDR3 reads CASRVIKGVSFYEQYF. CDR3 nucleotide sequence: TGTGCCAGCAGGGTCATCAAAGGGGTTAGCTTCTACGAGCAGTACTTC.

This clonotype was recorded at least ten times. The chain has TRBV3-1 and TRBJ2-7; no firm D call. This CDR3 has 12 residues. The germline V and J ends were trimmed by 5 bases and 7 bases, with 12 bases remaining between them. Per germline, CDR1 LGHDT and CDR2 YNNKEL (reference sequence). This CDR3 reads CASSSHDQEQYF. The CDR3 bases are TGTGCCAGCAGCAGCCACGACCAGGAGCAGTACTTC.

This clonotype has ten or more counts. CDR3 region: CSARDSRTPSSGANVLTF. The DNA of the CDR3 is TGCAGTGCTAGAGATTCAAGGACTCCGTCCTCTGGGGCCAACGTCCTGACTTTC. This chain uses TRBV20-1 with TRBJ2-6; tentatively, D is TRBD2 (5 bases). Germline V gives CDR1 DFQATT, CDR2 SNEGSKA (reference sequence). The CDR3 loop spans 18 amino acids. V lost 0 bases and J 0 bases, leaving 15 bases between the germline ends.

This clonotype was recorded at least ten times. This chain uses TRBV5-1 with TRBJ1-1; the D gene is possibly TRBD1 (5 bases). Deletions cut 4 bases from V and 6 bases from J, with 13 bases between. The CDR3 covers 13 residues. CDR1 and CDR2 from the germline V gene are SGHRS and YFSETQ. CDR3 sequence reads: CASSAGAGAEAFF. CDR3 DNA: TGCGCCAGCAGCGCCGGGGCCGGGGCTGAAGCTTTCTTT.

The table lists this clonotype with a few counts. The chain carries TRBV28 and TRBJ2-2; 7 bases line up with TRBD1. Germline trimming cut 5 bases from V and 4 bases from J; bases unmatched to any gene: 4. Germline V gives CDR1 MDHEN, CDR2 SYDVKM. The CDR3 has 14 residues. The CDR3 DNA follows: TGTGCCAGCAGTAGGGGGCTAGTCACCGGGGAGCTGTTTTTT. Translation gives CASSRGLVTGELFF.

The chain links TRBV2 to TRBJ2-2; no clear D gene. CDR1 SNHLY and CDR2 FYNNEI come from the germline V gene. The CDR3 is 15 residues long. The V gene lost 6 bases and the J gene lost 6 bases, with 17 bases spanning the gap. The CDR3 region is CASSKLSRGPGELFF. CDR3 in DNA: TGTGCCAGCAGCAAGCTATCAAGAGGCCCCGGGGAGCTGTTTTTT.

This clonotype came up a few times. This chain connects TRBV5-1 to TRBJ2-5; D gene uncertain. This CDR3 contains 14 residues. V lost 3 bases and J 4 bases, leaving 13 bases between the germline ends. CDR1 is SGHRS and CDR2 is YFSETQ in the germline V gene. The CDR3 DNA reads as TGCGCCAGCAGCTGGAGAGGTATCCGAGAGACCCAGTACTTC. It codes for CASSWRGIRETQYF.

This clonotype was recorded at least ten times. The genes are TRBV15 and TRBJ1-1; no reliable D call. V lost 5 bases and J lost 1, with 14 bases in between. Germline V gene lookup returns CDR1 LNHNV and CDR2 YYDKDF (reference sequence). CDR3 length: 15 residues. CDR3 sequence: CATSRDSGSNTEAFF. CDR3 bases: TGTGCCACCAGCCGTGATTCCGGGTCGAACACTGAAGCTTTCTTT.

The table lists this clonotype with many counts. The chain couples TRBV5-1 to TRBJ2-4, with TRBD1 as a possible D gene (6 bases). Deletions cut 3 bases from V and 7 bases from J, with 14 bases between. The CDR3 runs 14 residues. Germline loops: CDR1 SGHRS, CDR2 YFSETQ. The CDR3 DNA reads TGCGCCAGCAGCTCACAGGGTTTCAATAACATTCAGTACTTC. The encoded protein is CASSSQGFNNIQYF.

The chain uses TRBV19 and TRBJ2-5; D call uncertain. Germline loops: CDR1 LNHDA, CDR2 SQIVND (reference sequence). The V gene lost 5 bases and the J gene lost 4 bases, with 14 bases spanning the gap. The CDR3 consists of 14 residues. CDR3 region: CASSRSLFGETQYF. Here the CDR3 DNA reads TGTGCCAGTAGTCGGAGTTTGTTTGGAGAGACCCAGTACTTC.

The chain uses TRBV28 and TRBJ1-1; 8 nucleotides agree with TRBD1. V lost 6 bases to trimming and J lost 1 base; unmatched junction nucleotides: 4. This CDR3 comprises 14 residues. Germline values: CDR1 MDHEN, CDR2 SYDVKM. The CDR3 sequence is CASRPGTGNTEAFF. The CDR3, as DNA: TGTGCCAGCAGACCCGGGACAGGGAACACTGAAGCTTTCTTT.

The rearrangement joins TRBV18 to TRBJ1-5; unclear D gene. The CDR3 is made up of 13 amino acids. In germline, CDR1 is KGHSH, CDR2 LQKENI. The germline V and J ends were trimmed by 2 bases and 5 bases, with 7 bases remaining between them. The CDR3 sequence: CASSPGFDQPQHF. The CDR3 DNA is TGTGCCAGCTCACCAGGGTTTGATCAGCCCCAGCATTTT.

This clonotype was observed a few times. The chain joins TRBV11-2 to TRBJ2-1; D may be TRBD2 (6 bases). Germline CDR1 SGHAT, CDR2 FQNNGV. The CDR3 has 15 residues. Trimming took 0 bases from V and 5 from J, leaving 11 bases between them. CDR3 sequence: CASSLEPGADNEQFF. The CDR3 nucleotides are TGTGCCAGCAGCTTAGAACCGGGAGCGGACAATGAGCAGTTCTTC. Filled out from reference TRBV11-2 and TRBJ2-1, the complete variable domain reads EAGVAQSPRYKIIEKRQSVAFWCNPISGHATLYWYQQILGQGPKLLIQFQNNGVVDDSQLPKDRFSAERLKGVDSTLKIQPAKLEDSAVYLCASSLEPGADNEQFFGPGTRLTVL.

This clonotype was picked up many times. This chain uses TRBV20-1 with TRBJ2-1, with 9 bases aligning to TRBD2. J gave up 3 bases and V 1 base, and 4 bases lay outside the gene matches. Germline lookup yields CDR1 DFQATT and CDR2 SNEGSKA (reference sequence). The CDR3 has 15 residues. The chain's CDR3 is CSARATAGGYNEQFF. DNA of the CDR3: TGCAGTGCTAGAGCAACAGCGGGGGGCTACAATGAGCAGTTCTTC.

The chain combines TRBV2 with TRBJ2-7; D may be TRBD1 (6 bases). The end of the DNA fits TRBJ2-1 better, so the J call may be wrong. Germline values: CDR1 SNHLY, CDR2 FYNNEI. This CDR3 comprises 14 residues. CDR3 protein: CASSAGALHGEQFF. The CDR3 DNA follows: TGTGCCAGCAGTGCAGGGGCCCTACATGGGGAGCAGTTCTTC.

This clonotype has at least ten counts. This sequence joins TRBV7-9 and TRBJ2-1; D is possibly TRBD1 or TRBD2 (5 bases each). V lost 5 bases, J lost 2 bases, and 13 bases lay in between. Germline V gene data show CDR1 as SEHNR and CDR2 as FQNEAQ (reference sequence). This CDR3 contains 15 residues. CDR3 sequence (DNA): TGTGCCAGCAGCCGGGGCGTTCCTCCCTACAATGAGCAGTTCTTC. Protein product: CASSRGVPPYNEQFF. The full variable domain, its missing parts supplied by reference TRBV7-9 and TRBJ2-1, is DTGVSQNPRHKITKRGQNVTFRCDPISEHNRLYWYRQTLGQGPEFLTYFQNEAQLEKSRLLSDRFSAERPKGSFSTLEIQRTEQGDSAMYLCASSRGVPPYNEQFFGPGTRLTVL.